The source of this TCR beta chain is a study of beta chain features in type 1 diabetes. This clone was found a few times. Its antigen is as yet unknown. Sequenced material consisted of expressed TCRB transcripts (all of the isolated RNA was reverse transcribed). Some clones are missing from TCRdb's copy, which holds only in-frame ones; the method was immunoSEQ multiplex PCR. This table holds under 300,000 clones, about 15% found once. Sorted CD4+ subsets: naive, central memory, regulatory, stem cell-like memory (CD45RO/CCR7/CD25/CD127/CD95/CD27 panel). The V and J ends lost 11 bases and 6 bases respectively, with 18 bases between them. The CDR3 contains 13 residues. Germline values: CDR1 SNHLY, CDR2 FYNNEI. Study-level results: VDJ junctions sequenced from type 1 diabetes patients showed fewer insertions and more deletions. Moderate but significant shortening of TCRB CDR3s was recorded in all four CD4+ subsets from Type 1 diabetes patients. Relative to healthy donors, patients appeared to have naive, central memory and Treg TCRB repertoires that were more similar. Any role of HLA type in TCRB rearrangement remained unresolved here.

The sequencing input was naive CD4+ T cells from blood. The TCR comes from a man under 40 with type 1 diabetes. The J gene is TRBJ2-3, the V gene TRBV2; D is perhaps TRBD1 (5 bases). DNA of the CDR3: TGTGCCTCTCAGGGCCGCCCATACGATACGCAGTATTTT. This codes for CASQGRPYDTQYF.